These 16 T cell receptor beta chains came from one sample sequenced in a study of OX40 agonist ivuxolimab in advanced cancers. Libraries were prepared by immunoSEQ multiplex PCR; TCRdb keeps only in-frame clonotypes and omits some of them. The sample holds over 55,000 clones, around 83% seen once. The sequences come from CD4+ or CD8+ T cells sorted from blood, collected in a trial of the OX40 agonist ivuxolimab. The origin of the receptors is an adult with an advanced solid tumor such as melanoma, head and neck, liver or kidney cancer.

This clone has just a few counts. The chain has TRBV30 and TRBJ1-2; D gene ambiguous. The CDR3 loop spans 14 amino acids. V shed 0 bases and J shed 8 bases, with 16 bases lying between them. Germline V gene sequence: CDR1 GTSNPN, CDR2 SVGIG (reference sequence). The CDR3, as DNA: TGTGCCTGGAGTGTACTCCGGGGTCGCGAGGGCTACACCTTC. This encodes CAWSVLRGREGYTF.

V usage is TRBV2 and J usage is TRBJ2-7; D may be TRBD2 (5 bases). Looked up from germline, CDR1 is SNHLY and CDR2 is FYNNEI. Trimming shortened V by 3 bases and J by 4 bases, and 10 bases separated the two germline ends. CDR3 length: 13 amino acids. For the CDR3, the DNA is TGTGCCAGCAGTGAGGATAGCGAGTACGAGCAGTACTTC. Its protein product is CASSEDSEYEQYF.

Concerning this clone itself: A junction boundary mismatches the germline segment, possibly from a read error. The chain employs TRBV7-3 and TRBJ1-2, with TRBD1 matching 7 bases. Germline V lookup: CDR1 SGHTA, CDR2 FQGTGA. There are 15 residues in the CDR3. The CDR3 DNA reads TGTGCCAGCAGCGTAACAACAGGGGCGAACTATGGCTACACCTTC. Its protein is CASSVTTGANYGYTF. The complete variable domain, with remaining parts taken from reference TRBV7-3 and TRBJ1-2, reads GAGVSQTPSNKVTEKGKYVELRCDPISGHTALYWYRQSLGQGPEFLIYFQGTGAADDSGLPNDRFFAVRPEGSVSTLKIQRTERGDSAVYLCASSVTTGANYGYTFGSGTRLTVV.

The V call is TRBV30, the J call TRBJ2-5, with D perhaps matching TRBD1 or TRBD2 (6 bases each). The CDR3 length is 13 residues. The ends were cut back, 5 bases at V and 6 bases at J, with 16 bases in the middle. CDR1 and CDR2 from the germline V gene are GTSNPN and SVGIG (reference sequence). CDR3 residues: CAWDGGGWKTQYF. Written as DNA, the CDR3 is TGTGCCTGGGACGGAGGGGGTTGGAAGACCCAGTACTTC.

The gene calls are TRBV11-1 and TRBJ2-2; D assignment may be TRBD1 or TRBD2 (6 bases each). The CDR3 consists of 13 residues. Germline V gene sequence: CDR1 SGHAT, CDR2 FQDESV (reference sequence). V lost 4 bases, J lost 8 bases, and 11 bases lay in between. The CDR3 DNA reads TGTGCCAGCAGCTCTACAGGGACTGGGGAGCTGTTTTTT. It encodes CASSSTGTGELFF.

This clone appeared a single time. The J gene is TRBJ2-3, the V gene TRBV30, with D possibly TRBD1 on 5 matching bases. The CDR3 is 13 residues long. Germline CDR1 is GTSNPN and CDR2 is SVGIG (reference sequence). V was shortened by 4 bases and J by 5 bases, with 13 bases between the two germline ends. The CDR3, as DNA: TGTGCCTGGAATAGGGGCCCCGTAGATACGCAGTATTTT. As protein: CAWNRGPVDTQYF.

The chain employs TRBV7-9 and TRBJ1-1; D might be TRBD1 (6 bases). Trimming left V 4 bases short and J 3 bases short, with 15 bases between. The CDR3 is made up of 15 amino acids. In germline, CDR1 is SEHNR, CDR2 FQNEAQ (reference sequence). The CDR3 loop is CASSSNPRGDTEAFF. In DNA, the CDR3 is TGTGCCAGCAGCTCAAATCCCAGGGGTGACACTGAAGCTTTCTTT.

The chain carries TRBV5-1 and TRBJ2-1, with 7 bases that match TRBD1. The CDR3 loop spans 15 amino acids. The germline V gene encodes CDR1 SGHRS and CDR2 YFSETQ. With V trimmed by 0 bases and J by 8 bases, 8 bases remained unmatched. CDR3 in DNA: TGCGCCAGCAGCTTGGGACAGGGCTATATGGATGAGCAGTTCTTC. It translates to CASSLGQGYMDEQFF.

The chain employs TRBV5-1 and TRBJ1-2; D possibly corresponds to TRBD1 (6 bases). Germline V lookup: CDR1 SGHRS, CDR2 YFSETQ. This CDR3 comprises 15 residues. With 4 bases removed from V and 8 bases from J, the gap between germline ends came to 21 bases. The CDR3 here is CASSMGTGYTGGYTF. The CDR3 DNA sequence: TGCGCCAGCAGCATGGGGACCGGATACACAGGGGGCTACACCTTC.

This chain's CDR3 is CASSFKDTQYF. CDR3 coding DNA: TGCGCCAGCAGCTTTAAGGATACGCAGTATTTT. The V call is TRBV5-1, the J call TRBJ2-3; D uncertain. CDR1 and CDR2 from the germline V gene are SGHRS and YFSETQ. Between the trimmed V and J ends, which lost 2 bases and 6 bases, there was a span of 4 bases. CDR3 length: 11 residues.

The chain couples TRBV9 to TRBJ2-1; D may be TRBD1 (6 bases). V lost 0 bases to trimming and J lost 8 bases, with 15 bases between them. There are 15 residues in the CDR3. Germline V gene sequence: CDR1 SGDLS, CDR2 YYNGEE. The chain's CDR3 is CASSVGAAGVDEQFF. CDR3 nucleotide sequence: TGTGCCAGCAGCGTAGGTGCGGCAGGGGTCGATGAGCAGTTCTTC.

This sequence joins TRBV5-5 and TRBJ2-7; D remains unclear. Trimming stripped 2 bases from V and 5 bases from J, with 8 bases between. The CDR3 runs 12 residues. In germline, CDR1 is SGHKS, CDR2 YYEKEE (reference sequence). The CDR3 loop reads CASSFIRDEQYF. In nucleotides, the CDR3 is TGTGCCAGCAGCTTTATAAGGGACGAGCAGTACTTC.

V and J are TRBV4-1 and TRBJ2-7, with 9 nucleotides matching TRBD1. Germline values: CDR1 MGHRA, CDR2 YSYEKL. The CDR3 has 15 amino acids. J lost 2 bases, V lost 3 bases, and 5 bases had no gene match. The CDR3 reads CASSQTGGNTYEQYF. In nucleotides, the CDR3 is TGCGCCAGCAGCCAGACAGGGGGAAACACCTACGAGCAGTACTTC.

The rearrangement links TRBV6-1 to TRBJ2-7, with D perhaps matching TRBD1 (5 bases). V was trimmed by 8 bases and J by 0 bases, leaving 11 bases between them. The length of the CDR3 is 13 residues. In germline, CDR1 is MNHNS, CDR2 SASEGT. CDR3 nucleotide sequence: TGTGCCAGCGGCTGGGGCAGCTCCTACGAGCAGTACTTC. Protein product: CASGWGSSYEQYF.

Only a few counts were recorded for this clone. This chain uses TRBV12-5 with TRBJ2-1; 12 bases align to TRBD2. The CDR3 spans 14 residues. CDR1 and CDR2 from the germline V gene are LGHNT and FRNRAP. V lost 7 bases, J lost 7 bases, and 5 bases stayed unmatched. The CDR3 DNA follows: TGTGCTAGTGCCCCTAGCGGGGGGGGTAATGAGCAGTTCTTC. Translated, it gives CASAPSGGGNEQFF.

This chain connects TRBV9 to TRBJ2-5; 8 nucleotides agree with TRBD2. The CDR3 totals 17 residues. The V segment lost 0 bases and the J segment 1 base; nucleotides outside the gene matches: 8. Germline V lookup: CDR1 SGDLS, CDR2 YYNGEE. In DNA, the CDR3 is TGTGCCAGCAGCGTAGAAATTACTAGCGGCCCCCAAGAGACCCAGTACTTC. Its translation is CASSVEITSGPQETQYF.